This T cell receptor beta chain derives from a study of T cells in Graves' hyperthyroidism and ophthalmopathy. RNA transcripts yielded amplified TCR beta CDR3 regions. When the TCR CDR3 underwent first-round RT-PCR, the HTBI primer set was used. TCRdb reprocessed the multiplex PCR reads via MiXCR and lists one record per CDR3 protein. The sample includes fewer than 200,000 distinct CDR3 sequences, about a tenth seen only once; the top ten take more than 20%. This clonotype was recorded many times. The sequence was obtained from a woman aged 18-29 years with Graves' hyperthyroidism that later progressed to Graves' ophthalmopathy. Sequenced input: blood.

The CDR3 nucleotides read TGTGCCAGCAGCCCAGTAGGCAACACAGATACGCAGTATTTT. Translated, it gives CASSPVGNTDTQYF. This chain connects TRBV27 to TRBJ2-3, with unresolved D. This CDR3 contains 14 residues. V was trimmed by 6 bases and J by 2 bases, leaving 12 bases between them. In germline, CDR1 is MNHEY, CDR2 SMNVEV (reference sequence).